This T cell receptor (beta chain) was sequenced for a study of blood T cell repertoires in COVID-19. Authors' methods: The authors estimated nucleated cell counts from reference gene primer amplification. The repertoire was sequenced with immunoSEQ multiplex PCR; TCRdb's copy has only in-frame clones and lacks some. V and J calls and clone size follow that table, whereas D and trimming were derived from the DNA. The table shows roughly 93,000 clones, with 75% to 90% occurring only once. This TCR came from a human donor in a cohort sampled during active COVID-19. The sample taken for sequencing was peripheral blood.

Written as DNA, the CDR3 is TGTGCCAGCAGCTTCGGACAGGGAGTGCAAACTAATGAAAAACTGTTTTTT. Its protein product is CASSFGQGVQTNEKLFF. The chain combines TRBV11-2 with TRBJ1-4; 8 nucleotides align to TRBD1. The CDR3 extends over 17 amino acids. The V gene's germline CDR1 is SGHAT and CDR2 FQNNGV. J lost 1 base, V lost 3 bases, and 7 bases had no gene match.